Listed here are 2 T cell receptor beta chains from one sample, sequenced in a study of T cell responses to AZD1222 COVID-19 vaccine. Using immunoSEQ multiplex PCR, the repertoire was profiled, and TCRdb retains in-frame clones only, with some absent. The sample includes 80,000 or so clones, roughly nine tenths seen only once; the top ten take around 4.5%. The sample consisted of peripheral blood, taken 28 days after the second AZD1222 dose. The receptors derive from an adult who received the AZD1222 COVID-19 vaccine.

This chain uses TRBV28 with TRBJ1-1; D gene unclear. CDR1 and CDR2 from the germline V gene are MDHEN and SYDVKM. The ends were cut back, 3 bases at V and 1 base at J, with 9 bases in the middle. The CDR3 length is 14 residues. The chain's CDR3 is CASSFTLPNTEAFF. For the CDR3, the DNA is TGTGCCAGCAGTTTCACTCTCCCGAACACTGAAGCTTTCTTT.

This chain joins TRBV5-1 and TRBJ2-5, with TRBD1 matching 8 bases. The CDR3 has 16 residues. CDR1 and CDR2 (germline): SGHRS, YFSETQ. Trimming took 0 bases from V and 3 from J; bases not matched to a gene: 7. Here the CDR3 DNA reads TGCGCCAGCAGCTTGGAAGGTCCAGGGGGCGAAGAGACCCAGTACTTC. It is translated as CASSLEGPGGEETQYF.